A single sample is the source of the 18 T cell receptor beta chains below, sequenced in a study of radiotherapy plus CTLA-4 blockade in lung cancer (dated by TCRdb to 2016 to 2019). To prepare the library, the immunoSEQ multiplex PCR assay was applied. Imported from immuneACCESS, the table was reduced by TCRdb to in-frame sequences with V and J called. These copies leave out some clones; in studies compared against another copy, an unresolved V gene accounts for under half, and the cause of the remainder is not known. The sample table contains about 38,000 clones; only one count was recorded for over 65% of them. Roughly 8.7% of the sample is taken by the ten largest. The specimen was peripheral blood, collected from a patient treated with radiotherapy plus ipilimumab. Every receptor here comes from a human donor with non-small cell lung cancer who had stable disease on radiotherapy plus ipilimumab.

In this sample, this clone turned up once. The J gene is TRBJ2-1, the V gene TRBV5-1, with TRBD2 matching 9 bases. CDR1 SGHRS and CDR2 YFSETQ come from the germline V gene. This CDR3 has 15 residues. The J segment lost 10 bases and the V segment lost 1 base, leaving 9 bases of the junction unmatched. For the CDR3, the DNA is TGCGCCAGCAGCTTGTACCCTAGCGGGGACTGGGAGCAGTTCTTC. Protein: CASSLYPSGDWEQFF.

The CDR3 loop reads CASDDRAGQPQHF. The DNA for the CDR3 is TGTGCCAGCGACGACAGGGCCGGGCAGCCCCAGCATTTT. The chain couples TRBV6-5 to TRBJ1-5, with 7 bases fitting TRBD1. The V segment lost 8 bases and the J segment 7 bases; nucleotides outside the gene matches: 8. Germline V gives CDR1 MNHEY, CDR2 SVGAGI. The CDR3 is made up of 13 amino acids.

This chain joins TRBV14 and TRBJ2-1; the match to TRBD2 covers 14 bases. In germline, CDR1 is SGHDN, CDR2 FVKESK. The CDR3 runs 14 residues. The V segment lost 6 bases and the J segment 10 bases; nucleotides outside the gene matches: 5. CDR3 sequence reads: CASRTSGGAYEQFF. DNA for the CDR3: TGTGCCAGCAGGACTAGCGGGGGGGCTTACGAGCAGTTCTTC.

This chain uses TRBV19 with TRBJ1-1; a possible D gene is TRBD1 (5 bases). The CDR3 is 13 amino acids. V was pared by 3 bases and J by 7 bases, with 12 bases between. Looked up from germline, CDR1 is LNHDA and CDR2 is SQIVND (reference sequence). CDR3 amino acids: CASSIARDYEAFF. CDR3 DNA: TGTGCCAGTAGTATCGCTCGGGACTATGAAGCTTTCTTT.

The chain is built from TRBV5-6 and TRBJ2-1; 10 bases map to TRBD2. The CDR3 length is 15 residues. The J segment lost 3 bases and the V segment lost 2 bases, leaving 2 bases of the junction unmatched. Germline-derived CDR1 and CDR2 are SGHDT and YYEEEE. CDR3 sequence reads: CASSFRTSGYNEQFF. In nucleotides, the CDR3 is TGTGCCAGCAGCTTTCGGACTAGCGGCTACAATGAGCAGTTCTTC.

This chain uses TRBV19 with TRBJ2-2; TRBD1 matches 7 bases. Unmatched junction bases numbered 5, after V lost 5 bases and J lost 2 bases. CDR3 length: 15 amino acids. Germline CDR1 reads LNHDA; CDR2 reads SQIVND (reference sequence). The CDR3 DNA reads as TGTGCCAGTAGTGTAGGACAGGTTAACACCGGGGAGCTGTTTTTT. Translated, it gives CASSVGQVNTGELFF.

The chain is built from TRBV11-3 and TRBJ2-2; 7 nucleotides align to TRBD1. V lost 1 base to trimming and J lost 6 bases; unmatched junction nucleotides: 5. CDR3 size: 15 residues. Germline lookup yields CDR1 SGHNT and CDR2 YENEEA. CDR3 nucleotide sequence: TGTGCCAGCAGCTTAGGCCGGACAGGCGCCGGGGAGCTGTTTTTT. Translated: CASSLGRTGAGELFF.

V usage is TRBV7-2 and J usage is TRBJ1-2; TRBD1 matches 7 bases. J gave up 4 bases and V 5 bases, and 13 bases lay outside the gene matches. CDR3 length: 16 residues. CDR1 and CDR2 from the germline V gene are SGHTA and FQGNSA. The CDR3: CASSLYRGTDLYGYTF. The DNA of the CDR3 is TGTGCCAGCAGCCTATACCGCGGGACAGACCTCTATGGCTACACCTTC.

This clone was seen a single time. V is TRBV19 and J is TRBJ1-1; unclear D gene. The germline gives CDR1 LNHDA, CDR2 SQIVND (reference sequence). The length of the CDR3 is 13 residues. Trimming took off 2 bases at V and 1 base at J, with 5 bases between the two ends. The CDR3 DNA reads TGTGCCAGTAGTATAAGGGAGAACACTGAAGCTTTCTTT. Protein sequence: CASSIRENTEAFF.

V gene TRBV27 combines with J gene TRBJ1-1; D is perhaps TRBD1 (6 bases). Per the germline V gene, CDR1 is MNHEY and CDR2 is SMNVEV (reference sequence). V was cut by 4 bases and J by 8 bases, with 11 bases left in between. This CDR3 spans 12 amino acids. CDR3 DNA sequence: TGTGCCAGCAGTTCCTCAACAGGGGAAGCTTTCTTT. Protein: CASSSSTGEAFF.

This clone has a single count. V and J are TRBV12-5 and TRBJ1-2; TRBD1 might be the D (6 bases). V was trimmed by 6 bases and J by 6 bases, leaving 11 bases between them. The germline V gene encodes CDR1 LGHNT and CDR2 FRNRAP. The CDR3 loop spans 12 amino acids. The CDR3 bases are TGTGCTAGTGGGCCAGGGGTCCATGGCTACACCTTC. It codes for CASGPGVHGYTF. The full variable domain, its missing parts supplied by reference TRBV12-5 and TRBJ1-2, is DARVTQTPRHKVTEMGQEVTMRCQPILGHNTVFWYRQTMMQGLELLAYFRNRAPLDDSGMPKDRFSAEMPDATLATLKIQPSEPRDSAVYFCASGPGVHGYTFGSGTRLTVV.

The CDR3 region is CASSTPGQQETQYF. The DNA of the CDR3 is TGTGCCAGCAGCACTCCGGGACAGCAAGAGACCCAGTACTTC. This rearrangement joins TRBV11-3 to TRBJ2-5, with 7 positions matching TRBD1. The CDR3 spans 14 residues. Per the germline V gene, CDR1 is SGHNT and CDR2 is YENEEA. The V segment lost 5 bases and the J segment 2 bases; nucleotides outside the gene matches: 5.

This clone showed up just a few times. The chain uses TRBV6-5 and TRBJ1-1, with 7 nucleotides matching TRBD1. Germline CDR1 reads MNHEY; CDR2 reads SVGAGI. With V trimmed by 7 bases and J by 5 bases, 10 bases remained unmatched. The CDR3 consists of 14 residues. DNA of the CDR3: TGTGCCAGCACCCCGGGAGGGGGCTCTACTGAAGCTTTCTTT. This translates into CASTPGGGSTEAFF.

The chain is built from TRBV4-3 and TRBJ1-2; a possible D gene is TRBD1 (6 bases). Germline V gene data show CDR1 as LGHNA and CDR2 as YSLEER. The CDR3 consists of 15 residues. The germline V and J ends were trimmed by 0 bases and 3 bases, with 11 bases remaining between them. CDR3 nucleotides: TGCGCCAGCAGCCAAGATTGGGGGCAGTACTATGGCTACACCTTC. Its translation: CASSQDWGQYYGYTF.

This chain joins TRBV13 and TRBJ2-7, with a tentative D call TRBD1 (5 bases). CDR3 length equals 14 residues. The V gene's germline CDR1 is PRHDT and CDR2 FYEKMQ (reference sequence). V lost 5 bases and J lost 1, with 12 bases in between. CDR3 sequence reads: CASSTRQPSYEQYV. The CDR3 nucleotides read TGTGCCAGCAGCACTCGACAGCCGTCCTACGAGCAGTACGTC.

The chain couples TRBV7-3 to TRBJ1-2; 7 bases match TRBD1. V was pared by 5 bases and J by 8 bases, with 8 bases of the junction left unmatched. The CDR3 spans 13 residues. CDR1 SGHTA and CDR2 FQGTGA come from the germline V gene. The CDR3 loop is CASSPGQGQGYTF. Written as DNA, the CDR3 is TGTGCCAGCAGCCCAGGCCAGGGACAGGGCTACACCTTC. Supplemented by reference TRBV7-3 and TRBJ1-2, the full variable domain reads GAGVSQTPSNKVTEKGKYVELRCDPISGHTALYWYRQSLGQGPEFLIYFQGTGAADDSGLPNDRFFAVRPEGSVSTLKIQRTERGDSAVYLCASSPGQGQGYTFGSGTRLTVV.

The chain combines TRBV2 with TRBJ2-2; 7 nucleotides line up with TRBD2. This CDR3 region has 14 residues. The germline V gene has CDR1 SNHLY and CDR2 FYNNEI. Trimming removed 2 bases from V and 4 bases from J; junction bases left unmatched: 1. CDR3 amino acids: CASSEWGGTGELFF. CDR3 DNA sequence: TGTGCCAGCAGTGAATGGGGGGGCACCGGGGAGCTGTTTTTT.

V is TRBV25-1 and J is TRBJ1-2, with D tentatively TRBD1 (6 bases). This CDR3 contains 12 residues. Germline V lookup: CDR1 MGHDK, CDR2 SYGVNS. Between the trimmed V and J ends, which lost 6 bases and 6 bases, there was a span of 11 bases. CDR3: CASSEQGNGYTF. In DNA form, the CDR3 reads TGTGCCAGCAGCGAACAGGGAAATGGCTACACCTTC.